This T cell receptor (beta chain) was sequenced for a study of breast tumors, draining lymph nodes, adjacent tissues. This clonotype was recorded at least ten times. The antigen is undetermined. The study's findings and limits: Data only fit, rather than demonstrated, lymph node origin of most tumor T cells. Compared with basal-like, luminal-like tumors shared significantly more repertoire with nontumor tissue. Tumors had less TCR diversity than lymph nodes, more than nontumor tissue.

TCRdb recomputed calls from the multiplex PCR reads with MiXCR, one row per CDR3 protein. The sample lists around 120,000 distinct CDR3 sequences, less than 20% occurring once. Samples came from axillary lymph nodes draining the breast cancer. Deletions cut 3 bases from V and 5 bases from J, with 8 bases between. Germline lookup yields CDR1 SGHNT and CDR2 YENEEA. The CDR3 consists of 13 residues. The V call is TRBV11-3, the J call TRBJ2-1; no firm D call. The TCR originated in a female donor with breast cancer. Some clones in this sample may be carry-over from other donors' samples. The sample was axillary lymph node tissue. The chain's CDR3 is CASSFSRNNEQFF. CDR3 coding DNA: TGTGCCAGCAGCTTCAGCCGAAACAATGAGCAGTTCTTC.